This TCR beta chain is from a study of cytomegalovirus exposure and HLA in healthy donors. On the study more broadly: An analysis done earlier identified 100 million to 140 million unique TCR beta sequences from about 180 million T cells.

CDR1 and CDR2 (germline): MNHNY, SVGAGI (reference sequence). Trimming shortened V by 0 bases and J by 7 bases, and 13 bases separated the two germline ends. The CDR3 is made up of 14 amino acids. The PCR ran on 60 Vbeta and 13 Jbeta primers. Sequencing was performed with immunoSEQ multiplex PCR; in TCRdb, only in-frame clones are kept and a portion is missing. The sample has tens of thousands of clones, 70% to 80% seen once. The receptor comes from a woman in her twenties or thirties in good health and CMV-seronegative. The rearrangement joins TRBV6-6 to TRBJ2-7; no definite D call. Sequencing used PBMCs. CDR3 loop: CASSYSTAPGEQYF. CDR3 DNA sequence: TGTGCCAGCAGTTACTCGACGGCCCCGGGTGAGCAGTACTTC.